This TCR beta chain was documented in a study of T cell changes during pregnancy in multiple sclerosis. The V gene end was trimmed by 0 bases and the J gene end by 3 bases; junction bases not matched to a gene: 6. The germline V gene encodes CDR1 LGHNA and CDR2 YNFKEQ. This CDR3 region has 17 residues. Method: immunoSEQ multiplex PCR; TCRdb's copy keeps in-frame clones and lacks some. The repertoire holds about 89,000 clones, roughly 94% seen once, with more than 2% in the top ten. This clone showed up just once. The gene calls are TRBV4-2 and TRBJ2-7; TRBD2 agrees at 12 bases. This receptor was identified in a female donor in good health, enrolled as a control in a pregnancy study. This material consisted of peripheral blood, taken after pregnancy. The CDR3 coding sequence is TGTGCCAGCAGCCAAGATTGGGCTAGCGGGGGGGGCTACGAGCAGTACTTC. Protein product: CASSQDWASGGGYEQYF.